This TCR beta chain stems from a study of T-cell memory formation after mild COVID-19. Turning to this clonotype: What it recognizes is unknown.

Germline lookup yields CDR1 MNHEY and CDR2 SVGAGI. This CDR3 is 16 amino acids long. V gave up 7 bases and J gave up 4 bases, with 23 bases separating them. Study-wide findings and caveats: The pre-infection memory compartment contained some responding clones, suggesting cross-reactive memory joined.

Each CDR3 protein gets one entry after TCRdb re-called the 5' RACE reads with MiXCR. The sample holds 250,000 to 300,000 distinct CDR3 sequences, approximately 19% seen once. The chain uses TRBV6-5 and TRBJ2-7; D is perhaps TRBD1 (6 bases). The sequencing input was PBMCs or a T cell subset sorted from them (not recorded which). The sequence was obtained from a man aged 18-30 years who had mild COVID-19 (a few samples of this study predate the infection). Cell type and time point are not known. This CDR3 reads CASISLGAGRMYEQYF. The CDR3 DNA follows: TGTGCCAGCATCTCCCTGGGGGCAGGTAGGATGTACGAGCAGTACTTC.